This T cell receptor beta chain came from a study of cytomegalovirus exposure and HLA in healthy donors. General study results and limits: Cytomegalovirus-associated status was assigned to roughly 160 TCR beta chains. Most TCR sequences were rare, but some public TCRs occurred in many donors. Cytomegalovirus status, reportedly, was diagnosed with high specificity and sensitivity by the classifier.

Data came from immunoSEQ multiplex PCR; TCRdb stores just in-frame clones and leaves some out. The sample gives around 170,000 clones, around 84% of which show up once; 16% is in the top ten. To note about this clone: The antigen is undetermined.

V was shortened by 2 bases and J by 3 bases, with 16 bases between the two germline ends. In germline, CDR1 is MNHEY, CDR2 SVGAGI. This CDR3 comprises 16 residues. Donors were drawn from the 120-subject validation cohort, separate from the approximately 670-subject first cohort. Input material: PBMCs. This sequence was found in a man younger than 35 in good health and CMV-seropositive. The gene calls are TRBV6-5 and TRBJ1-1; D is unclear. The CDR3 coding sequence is TGTGCCAGCAGTTACGTCGGGAGCGGTTTGGACACTGAAGCTTTCTTT. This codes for CASSYVGSGLDTEAFF.